This T cell receptor (beta chain) was obtained from a study of human T cells and chemical hapten exposure (dated by TCRdb to the early 2020s). Looking at the study overall: Libraries were combined into a pool for sequencing, and differences in TCR yield between samples came mainly from small differences in library volumes within the pool. In alopecia patients, the study followed how the peripheral blood TCR repertoire changed in vivo over primary and secondary sensitization to diphenylcyclopropenone (DPC), a hapten. From each blood RNA sample, both TCR alpha and TCR beta chains were sequenced. Broad study findings and their caveats: DPC sensitization did not change the number of TCRs with a frequency above 1 in 1000, and there was no evidence of changes in global repertoire structure. After repeated subsampling, changes were observed in the strength of the expansion versus patch-test correlation and in the threshold at which the correlation became significant.

Libraries were prepared through RACE. TCRdb lists the instrument as NextSeq 500. During library preparation, unique molecular identifiers were attached to individual cDNA molecules so that TCRs could be counted in a quantitative, reproducible way. The paper's data handling went like this. Samples had a median of 95,638 TCRs, with a range from about 23,224 to 750,000. V, J and CDR3 annotation of the TCR reads was performed with the Decombinator software suite. Every sample was subsampled to the same number of TCRs (28,000) for the PS versus PT1 abundance plots. Expanded TCRs were defined as absent before sensitization and observed at least eight times at the 2-week time point. TCRdb trimmed public reads at Q25 via fastp, called clones via MiXCR and kept in-frame beta chains. CDR3 protein sequences are deduplicated, and each keeps its most common genes and DNA. These V and J calls rely on TCRdb rather than the paper's analysis. The sample records about 31,000 distinct CDR3 sequences, 6.5% to 9% of which are singletons. Of the sample, approximately 9.8% falls within the top ten clones.

There are a few counts of this clonotype. Its antigen is not yet known. Base qualities are missing; no much larger clone stands one base away. V is cut back by 2 bases and J by 7 bases, with 6 bases in the junction unmatched. CDR1 and CDR2, per the germline V gene (reference sequence), are MNHEY and SMNVEV. Spanning cysteine to phenylalanine, the CDR3 consists of 15 amino acids. The read is trimmed to its CDR3 DNA, 45 bases read in frame from base 1. What this sample's time point label stands for: healthy volunteer bleed at 2 weeks. Total RNA was isolated from unfractionated whole blood collected in Tempus Blood RNA tubes. As TCR sequencing controls, four or five healthy volunteers were used, with blood taken at day 0, 2 weeks and 6 weeks.

The sample was whole blood. The sequence links TRBV27 to TRBJ2-2; 8 middle bases align to TRBD1. This TCR came from a human donor in good health. Some clones in this sample may be carry-over from other donors' samples. CDR3 region: CASSLAGGRGGELFF. The nucleotide sequence is TGTGCCAGCAGTTTAGCAGGGGGCAGGGGCGGGGAGCTGTTTTTT.